The T cell receptor beta chain under discussion was sequenced for a study of blood T cells in healthy people across ages. In the study overall: Per two T cells, template switching captured roughly one barcoded beta molecule.

J gave up 3 bases and V 5 bases, and 4 bases lay outside the gene matches. Germline V CDR1 and CDR2: SGHTA, FQGNSA. The CDR3 spans 15 residues. A sample-barcoded 5' primer and a J-beta primer mix were used in a second PCR of roughly 6 to 11 cycles. TCRdb fed the 5' RACE reads into MiXCR, producing one record per CDR3 protein. In the table there are some 900,000 distinct CDR3 sequences, 48% of which are singletons. The rearrangement joins TRBV7-2 to TRBJ2-3, with 11 nucleotides matching TRBD2. The TCR sequence derives from a young man in good health. The sequenced material came from blood. This chain's CDR3 is CASSTRLAGTDTQYF. For the CDR3, the DNA is TGTGCCAGCAGCACCCGACTAGCGGGGACAGATACGCAGTATTTT. Drawing the rest from reference TRBV7-2 and TRBJ2-3, the complete variable domain is GAGVSQSPSNKVTEKGKDVELRCDPISGHTALYWYRQSLGQGLEFLIYFQGNSAPDKSGLPSDRFSAERTGGSVSTLTIQRTQQEDSAVYLCASSTRLAGTDTQYFGPGTRLTVL.